These 12 T cell receptor beta chains came from one sample sequenced in a study of blood T cell repertoires in COVID-19. Clones were read by immunoSEQ multiplex PCR, and TCRdb kept only the in-frame ones, dropping some. Among around 300,000 clones listed, 70% to 90% were seen once. The sample was peripheral blood. All receptors derive from a woman aged 70-85 years with acute or convalescent COVID-19.

This sequence joins TRBV6-5 and TRBJ2-5; D might be TRBD1 (6 bases). CDR3 size: 12 residues. Germline loops: CDR1 MNHEY, CDR2 SVGAGI. Trimming shortened V by 6 bases and J by 5 bases, and 10 bases separated the two germline ends. CDR3 amino acids: CASRTGWETQYF. CDR3 coding DNA: TGTGCCAGCAGGACAGGTTGGGAGACCCAGTACTTC.

V is TRBV19 and J is TRBJ1-5, with D possibly matching TRBD1 (6 bases). Deletions cut 4 bases from V and 1 base from J, with 20 bases between. The CDR3 covers 18 residues. Germline CDR1 reads LNHDA; CDR2 reads SQIVND (reference sequence). As DNA, the CDR3 is TGTGCCAGTAGTACTACAGGGTTGGGAAGAGTAAGCAATCAGCCCCAGCATTTT. It codes for CASSTTGLGRVSNQPQHF.

The rearrangement joins TRBV9 to TRBJ2-2, with unresolved D. Per the germline V gene, CDR1 is SGDLS and CDR2 is YYNGEE. The CDR3 loop spans 14 amino acids. V gave up 4 bases and J gave up 5 bases, with 12 bases separating them. The CDR3 region has the DNA TGTGCCAGCAGCTTGAACCCTAGTACCGGGGAGCTGTTTTTT. This gives the protein CASSLNPSTGELFF.

The chain's CDR3 is CASSLRGPTDTQYF. The CDR3, as DNA: TGTGCCAGCAGCTTGAGGGGGCCGACAGATACGCAGTATTTT. The rearrangement uses TRBV7-9 and TRBJ2-3; 7 bases agree with TRBD1. CDR1 and CDR2 (germline): SEHNR, FQNEAQ (reference sequence). The J segment lost 3 bases and the V segment lost 3 bases, leaving 3 bases of the junction unmatched. The CDR3 has 14 amino acids.

This clone came up a few times. This chain joins TRBV18 and TRBJ1-3, with TRBD1 identical over 7 bases. The CDR3 contains 14 residues. The V segment lost 3 bases and the J segment 8 bases; nucleotides outside the gene matches: 7. Germline V CDR1 and CDR2: KGHSH, LQKENI. The CDR3 protein is CASSPFRGAYTIYF. CDR3 bases: TGTGCCAGCTCACCCTTCAGGGGGGCATACACCATATATTTT.

The chain carries TRBV6-6 and TRBJ2-3; the match to TRBD1 covers 8 bases. V lost 8 bases to trimming and J lost 5 bases; unmatched junction nucleotides: 12. The CDR3 totals 15 residues. Germline loops: CDR1 MNHNY, CDR2 SVGAGI (reference sequence). CDR3 region: CASWARGTGEDTQYF. The DNA for the CDR3 is TGTGCCAGCTGGGCCCGCGGGACAGGTGAAGATACGCAGTATTTT.

The J gene is TRBJ2-3, the V gene TRBV2; weak D call: TRBD1 (5 bases). The CDR3 consists of 13 residues. Germline values: CDR1 SNHLY, CDR2 FYNNEI. Trimming removed 7 bases from V and 2 bases from J, with 10 bases in between. Here the CDR3 reads CASNQGATDTQYF. CDR3 coding DNA: TGTGCCAGCAACCAGGGTGCCACAGATACGCAGTATTTT.

CDR3 DNA: TGTGCCAGCTCACCACCGAACGCCCCGGGCACCGGGGAGCTGTTTTTT. Its translation: CASSPPNAPGTGELFF. The rearrangement uses TRBV18 and TRBJ2-2; D gene unclear. The CDR3 runs to 16 residues. The V gene's germline CDR1 is KGHSH and CDR2 LQKENI. V shed 0 bases and J shed 4 bases, with 12 bases lying between them.

The chain employs TRBV27 and TRBJ1-1; D remains ambiguous. The CDR3 totals 15 residues. Germline CDR1 and CDR2: MNHEY and SMNVEV (reference sequence). V dropped 2 bases and J dropped 5 bases, with 15 bases sitting between them. This CDR3 is CASSLNGNLPTEAFF. CDR3 in DNA: TGTGCCAGCAGTTTAAATGGTAACCTACCGACTGAAGCTTTCTTT.

This clone has a handful of counts. The rearrangement links TRBV19 to TRBJ2-1; 7 nucleotides line up with TRBD1. Trimming removed 7 bases from V and 0 bases from J; junction bases left unmatched: 6. This CDR3 has 15 residues. Germline-derived CDR1 and CDR2 are LNHDA and SQIVND (reference sequence). Here the CDR3 reads CASNTGVVSYNEQFF. In DNA, the CDR3 is TGTGCCAGTAACACAGGGGTCGTCTCCTACAATGAGCAGTTCTTC.

V usage is TRBV7-2 and J usage is TRBJ1-1; D perhaps matches TRBD1 (5 bases). Germline V gene data show CDR1 as SGHTA and CDR2 as FQGNSA. The CDR3 loop spans 14 amino acids. V gave up 3 bases and J gave up 4 bases, with 12 bases separating them. CDR3 region: CASSFSGVFTEAFF. The CDR3 DNA follows: TGTGCCAGCAGCTTCTCGGGGGTCTTCACTGAAGCTTTCTTT.

This chain links TRBV4-2 with TRBJ1-3; D remains ambiguous. Per germline, CDR1 LGHNA and CDR2 YNFKEQ. Trimming left V 0 bases short and J 0 bases short, with 12 bases between. CDR3 length equals 17 residues. The CDR3 here is CASSQDAGSVSGNTIYF. The CDR3 bases are TGTGCCAGCAGCCAAGACGCCGGGTCCGTCTCTGGAAACACCATATATTTT.